This record concerns one TCR beta chain sequence. There are many counts of this clonotype. Its antigen remains unidentified. Per-nucleotide qualities are absent, and no much larger clonotype sits a single base away. TCR cDNA was made using 5'RACE template switching, a step that added a universal primer site and unique molecular identifiers. Priming of cDNA synthesis was performed from both the TCR alpha and TCR beta constant segments. Library amplification involved two PCR steps, and the second step added sample barcodes and sequencing adapters. Sequencing of libraries was done on Illumina HiSeq 2500 (2x100 bp) or NovaSeq (2x150 bp). In the authors' own workflow: MIGEC was used to demultiplex reads and collapse the reads into UMI consensus sequences, and MiXCR was used for V(D)J alignment. Using edgeR on replicate PBMC samples, clonotypes were called vaccine-responding if FDR was below 0.01 and the log2 fold change was above 5 up to day 15. Bulk clonotypes were assigned CD4 or CD8 identity according to which sequenced CD4 or CD8 repertoire held them at higher abundance. Using fastp at Q25 and MiXCR, TCRdb reprocessed the public reads and kept productive beta chains. For every CDR3 protein sequence, its rows merge into one entry that carries the most common genes and DNA. For this entry, the V and J calls and clone size follow TCRdb and not the study's own pipeline. The sample yields 50,000 or so distinct CDR3 sequences; 7.4% were counted once. In total, the top ten clones hold 28% of the sample.

This record belongs to a study of T cells after yellow fever vaccination (dated by TCRdb to the late 2010s). In terms of the full investigation: Libraries from fractions with low cell numbers were prepared with the SMART-Seq v4 Ultra Low Input RNA kit. Two healthy male donors made up the cohort, one aged 18 to 29 years and the other aged 30 to 40 years. Bulk TCR alpha and beta repertoires were sequenced longitudinally to track T-cell clones before and after primary and booster YFV17D yellow fever vaccination. Blood samples were taken at several timepoints before and after primary and secondary immunization, and bulk PBMC replicates and cell subsets were isolated.

The treatment or condition label, as the study defines it: live attenuated yellow fever vaccine strain. PBMCs were isolated from peripheral blood using a standard Ficoll-Paque protocol. Dynabeads CD4 and CD8 positive selection kits were used to isolate CD4 and CD8 T-cell fractions. TriZol was used to extract RNA from bulk PBMCs, CD4 and CD8 fractions, and dextramer-positive and dextramer-negative fractions. General conclusions and limits of the study: Because only a couple of donors were included in the study, the extent to which the findings can be generalized is limited. A small share of clonotypes was detected in both CD4 and CD8 compartments, with the overlap likely arising from convergent recombination. Most clones expanded after primary vaccination were re-detected after the booster (almost 98% of CD4 and about 88% of CD8), suggesting broad memory maintenance. Because abundant contaminating clonotypes from the bulk population could be contained in FACS-sorted repertoires, computational filtering was required. Compared with the primary T-cell response, the secondary T-cell response was weaker but faster, peaking on day 5 rather than day 15.

The sequencing here drew on CD8+ T cells sorted from PBMCs, taken approximately 16 days after the first yellow fever vaccination. The clonotype originates from a man aged 18-30 years who received the YFV17D yellow fever vaccine.

The CDR3 region reads CASSFRTSGYNEQFF. The DNA is as follows: TGTGCCAGCAGTTTCAGGACTAGCGGGTACAATGAGCAGTTCTTC. This chain is built from TRBV6-2 or TRBV6-3 and TRBJ2-1; TRBD2 matches 11 bases in the middle. From a lookup of the germline V gene, CDR1 and CDR2 are MNHEY and SVGEGT. Germline trimming: 4 bases from V, 4 bases from J; junction bases outside gene matches: 3. The CDR3 sequence holds 15 residues, the cysteine and phenylalanine included. Left in the record is the CDR3 DNA by itself, 45 bases read in frame from the first base.